This T cell receptor beta chain was retrieved from a study of shared clonotypes between healthy human individuals. Germline V gene data show CDR1 as SGHVS and CDR2 as FQNEAQ. V lost 1 base to trimming and J lost 4 bases; unmatched junction nucleotides: 10. CDR3 length: 18 amino acids. CD45RO-negative CD8 cells positively selected for CCR7 made up the naive population, which excluded terminally differentiated effector memory CD45RA+ cells. Authors' data handling: Junction-only sequences without quality scores came from ImmunoSEQ, so filtering differed. Assay: immunoSEQ multiplex PCR; the TCRdb copy retains only in-frame clones and omits some. V and J calls and clone size are as listed in that table; D and trimming were resolved from the DNA. The table records about 2 million clones, around 96% of them present only once. This clone was observed a single time. Its specificity is not known. Notes on the study in general: It was observed that 5% to 6.5% of naive CD4 clonotypes were shared across several donors. Limited genetic and exposure-history diversity came from having few donors. An expected dependence of interdonor clonotype sharing on sequencing depth was noted.

The sequence came from a man aged 18 to 30 in good health. Sequences were obtained from naive CD8+ T cells sorted from blood. V gene TRBV7-8 combines with J gene TRBJ2-1, with TRBD2 identical over 10 bases. In DNA form, the CDR3 reads TGTGCCAGCAGCTTAGATCTAGCGGGGGCCTTCGTTTACAATGAGCAGTTCTTC. Its translation is CASSLDLAGAFVYNEQFF.